These 10 T cell receptor beta chains came from one sample sequenced in a study of OX40 agonist ivuxolimab in advanced cancers. The method was immunoSEQ multiplex PCR; TCRdb's version includes in-frame clones alone and lacks a portion of them. The sample includes about 46,000 clones, around 90% of them seen just once. This sample comprised CD4+ or CD8+ T cells sorted from blood, obtained in a trial of the OX40 agonist ivuxolimab. The source is an adult with an advanced solid tumor such as melanoma, head and neck, liver or kidney cancer.

The chain recombines TRBV28 with TRBJ1-3; D is unclear. The CDR3 runs 13 residues. The V and J ends lost 3 bases and 2 bases respectively, with 5 bases between them. CDR1 is MDHEN, CDR2 SYDVKM, per germline. CDR3 bases: TGTGCCAGCAGTTTCCCAACTGGAAACACCATATATTTT. This sequence encodes CASSFPTGNTIYF. Full variable domain (outside the CDR3, taken from reference TRBV28 and TRBJ1-3): DVKVTQSSRYLVKRTGEKVFLECVQDMDHENMFWYRQDPGLGLRLIYFSYDVKMKEKGDIPEGYSVSREKKERFSLILESASTNQTSMYLCASSFPTGNTIYFGEGSWLTVV.

As DNA, the CDR3 is TGTGCCAGCAGCCTATTGGGAGACACCGGGGAGCTGTTTTTT. It yields the protein CASSLLGDTGELFF. The V gene is TRBV7-2, the J gene TRBJ2-2, with D maybe TRBD2 (5 bases). There are 14 residues in the CDR3. Germline values: CDR1 SGHTA, CDR2 FQGNSA. V dropped 5 bases and J dropped 3 bases, with 10 bases sitting between them.

This clone was picked up one time. The gene calls are TRBV28 and TRBJ2-5, with D perhaps TRBD1 or TRBD2 (6 bases each). The CDR3 totals 16 residues. CDR1 and CDR2 (germline): MDHEN, SYDVKM. V lost 3 bases to trimming and J lost 4 bases, with 18 bases between them. The DNA of the CDR3 is TGTGCCAGCAGTTTTCTGGACAGCGGGCAAGGAGAGACCCAGTACTTC. Its translation is CASSFLDSGQGETQYF.

The chain employs TRBV5-4 and TRBJ2-3; 10 nucleotides agree with TRBD2. The germline V gene encodes CDR1 SGHNT and CDR2 YYREEE (reference sequence). This CDR3 spans 14 amino acids. Unmatched junction bases numbered 3, after V lost 1 base and J lost 7 bases. CDR3 sequence reads: CASSLSGGAYTQYF. The CDR3 DNA follows: TGTGCCAGCAGCTTGAGCGGGGGGGCATATACGCAGTATTTT.

V and J are TRBV6-5 and TRBJ1-1; no definite D call. The CDR3 is 11 residues long. Germline V gene data show CDR1 as MNHEY and CDR2 as SVGAGI. Trimming removed 8 bases at V and 4 bases at J, with 8 bases between. The CDR3 DNA reads as TGTGCCAGCGAGGGCAGCACTGAAGCTTTCTTT. Translated: CASEGSTEAFF.

The rearrangement joins TRBV13 to TRBJ2-1; TRBD1 aligns across 8 bases. CDR3 length: 15 amino acids. Germline assignment: CDR1 PRHDT and CDR2 FYEKMQ (reference sequence). J lost 3 bases, V lost 0 bases, and 1 base had no gene match. The chain's CDR3 is CASSLGQGGYNEQFF. The CDR3 DNA reads TGTGCCAGCAGCTTAGGACAGGGGGGCTACAATGAGCAGTTCTTC.

The J gene is TRBJ2-7, the V gene TRBV5-1, with TRBD2 matching over 7 bases. The CDR3 sequence is 17 residues long. Germline V gene data show CDR1 as SGHRS and CDR2 as YFSETQ. J was trimmed by 5 bases and V by 0 bases; bases with no gene match: 14. CDR3 loop: CASSLVGLRESFHEQYF. The CDR3, as DNA: TGCGCCAGCAGCTTGGTAGGGTTGCGGGAGAGTTTTCACGAGCAGTACTTC.

The gene calls are TRBV15 and TRBJ2-3; D may be TRBD2 (7 bases). Germline CDR1 reads LNHNV; CDR2 reads YYDKDF (reference sequence). V was pared by 7 bases and J by 11 bases, with 13 bases between. The CDR3 length is 11 residues. The CDR3 is CATNRGAEQYF. The CDR3 DNA reads TGTGCCACCAACCGGGGGGCAGAGCAGTATTTT.

The sample holds one count of this clone. The gene calls are TRBV28 and TRBJ2-7; a weak D match, TRBD2 (7 bases). CDR1 is MDHEN and CDR2 is SYDVKM in the germline V gene. The V end lost 6 bases, the J end lost 7 bases, and 13 bases lay between the germline ends. The CDR3 runs to 12 residues. The CDR3: CASRNREGEQYF. CDR3 DNA sequence: TGTGCCAGCAGGAACAGGGAGGGGGAGCAGTACTTC.

This chain links TRBV2 with TRBJ1-5; no definite D call. Trimming took off 2 bases at V and 5 bases at J, with 16 bases between the two ends. CDR3 length: 16 residues. CDR1 SNHLY and CDR2 FYNNEI come from the germline V gene. CDR3: CASSEFMPGSDQPQHF. CDR3 DNA sequence: TGTGCCAGCAGTGAATTCATGCCTGGGTCAGATCAGCCCCAGCATTTT.